This TCR beta chain came from a study of blood T cell repertoires in COVID-19. Method: immunoSEQ multiplex PCR; TCRdb's copy keeps in-frame clones and lacks some. Counted here are about 78,000 clones, 90% occurring once; the ten biggest clones make up roughly 1%. With 0 bases removed from V and 1 base from J, the gap between germline ends came to 15 bases. From germline, CDR1 is SEHNR and CDR2 FQNEAQ (reference sequence). This CDR3 is 17 amino acids long. The rearrangement uses TRBV7-9 and TRBJ1-1; D perhaps matches TRBD1 (6 bases). The sequenced sample was peripheral blood. The TCR sequence derives from a woman aged 45-60 years in a cohort sampled during active COVID-19. DNA of the CDR3: TGTGCCAGCAGCTTAGCAGACAGGACGCCGGGGAACACTGAAGCTTTCTTT. The encoded protein is CASSLADRTPGNTEAFF.